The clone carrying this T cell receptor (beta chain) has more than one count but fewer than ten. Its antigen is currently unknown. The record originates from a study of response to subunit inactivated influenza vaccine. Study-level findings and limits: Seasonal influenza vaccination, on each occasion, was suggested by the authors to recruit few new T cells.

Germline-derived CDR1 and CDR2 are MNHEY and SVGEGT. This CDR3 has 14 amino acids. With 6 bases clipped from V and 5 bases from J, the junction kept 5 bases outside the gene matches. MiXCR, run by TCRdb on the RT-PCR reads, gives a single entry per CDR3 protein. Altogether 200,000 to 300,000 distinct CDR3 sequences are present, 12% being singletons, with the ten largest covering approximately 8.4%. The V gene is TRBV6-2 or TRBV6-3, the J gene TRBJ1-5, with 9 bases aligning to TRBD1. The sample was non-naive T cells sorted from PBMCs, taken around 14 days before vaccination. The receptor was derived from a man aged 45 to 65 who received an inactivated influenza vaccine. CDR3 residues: CASSMGQGYQPQHF. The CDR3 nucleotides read TGTGCCAGCAGCATGGGACAGGGTTATCAGCCCCAGCATTTT.